This T cell receptor beta chain was obtained from a study of vaccination and CD4 T cells after COVID-19. Study-wide results and limits: A nonsignificant median increase from around 20 to 38 SARS-CoV-2-reactive clonotypes was observed.

Treatment described: roughly ten-day PBMC culture with coronavirus spike peptide pools or control peptides (ViraFEST assay). The collection of CD4+ T cells from the unexposed donor took place before the COVID-19 pandemic (2011-2018). Where cells permitted, unexposed-donor CD4+ T cells were probed with SARS-CoV-2 S/N and four cold-coronavirus spikes. Trimming removed 2 bases from V and 5 bases from J; junction bases left unmatched: 9. Germline lookup yields CDR1 SGHTA and CDR2 FQGNSA. This CDR3 has 16 amino acids. The Oncomine TCR Beta short-read assay was applied to DNA of cultured CD4+ T cells. One entry per CDR3 protein results from TCRdb running MiXCR on the PCR reads. This repertoire shows 7,000 or so distinct CDR3 sequences, 35% found once; its top ten account for more than 25%. A note on this clonotype: What it binds is unknown.

The receptor comes from a human donor in good health. This chain joins TRBV7-2 and TRBJ2-1; 7 bases match TRBD2. Sequenced sample: CD4+ T cells from blood, cultured in vitro. CDR3 protein: CASSLLGGGGNNEQFF. CDR3 coding DNA: TGTGCCAGCAGCTTATTGGGCGGGGGTGGTAACAATGAGCAGTTCTTC.